This T cell receptor (beta chain) was recorded in a study of T-cell reconstitution after alpha-beta-depleted transplantation in children. This clonotype came up many times. V was clipped by 4 bases and J by 3 bases, with 7 bases between them. The CDR3 sequence is 11 residues long. Looked up from germline, CDR1 is SQVTM and CDR2 is ANQGSEA. Preparation of the TCRbeta library was carried out with unique molecular identifiers. From the PCR reads, TCRdb called clonotypes with MiXCR, one entry per CDR3 protein. The top ten clones hold 25% to 30% of a sample with under 450,000 distinct CDR3 sequences, around 15% of them seen once.

The source of this sequence is a boy under two years old who had a stem cell transplant for Wiskott-Aldrich syndrome, so the T cells may come from the graft donor. Sample: PBMCs, mostly from graft donor cells, taken 360 days after TCRalphabeta/CD19-depleted stem cell transplant. This chain connects TRBV29-1 to TRBJ2-7; D is uncertain. Here the CDR3 reads CSVGHDYEQYF. Here the CDR3 DNA reads TGCAGCGTTGGACATGACTACGAGCAGTACTTC.